Reported below is one T cell receptor beta chain. Germline V gene sequence: CDR1 SGHKS, CDR2 YYEKEE (reference sequence). The CDR3 has 18 amino acids. Trimming removed 2 bases from V and 3 bases from J; junction bases left unmatched: 12. The data originate from a study of blood T cell repertoires in COVID-19. Overall study: Samples came from the United States, Italy and Spain, spanning acute and convalescent COVID-19.

Produced via immunoSEQ multiplex PCR; TCRdb's table is partial and in-frame only. The table includes about 67,000 clones, more than 75% detected once. This rearrangement joins TRBV5-5 to TRBJ2-7; 12 bases map to TRBD2. The source is a woman aged 55-69 years with acute or convalescent COVID-19. The specimen sequenced was peripheral blood. The CDR3 bases are TGTGCCAGCAGCTTCCGGGACCTAAGGGGACTAGCGGGCTACGAGCAGTACTTC. It yields the protein CASSFRDLRGLAGYEQYF.